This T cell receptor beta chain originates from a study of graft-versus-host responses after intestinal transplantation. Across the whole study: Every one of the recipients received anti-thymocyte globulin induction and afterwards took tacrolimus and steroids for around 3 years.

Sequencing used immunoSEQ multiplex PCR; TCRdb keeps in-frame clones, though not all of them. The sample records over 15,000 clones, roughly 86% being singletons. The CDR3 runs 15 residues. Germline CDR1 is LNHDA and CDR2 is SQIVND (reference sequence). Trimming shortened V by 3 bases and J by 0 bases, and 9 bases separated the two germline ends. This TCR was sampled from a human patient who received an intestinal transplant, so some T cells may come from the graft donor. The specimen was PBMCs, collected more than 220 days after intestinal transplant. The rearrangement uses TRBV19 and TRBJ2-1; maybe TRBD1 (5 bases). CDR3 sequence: CASSIQGSSYNEQFF. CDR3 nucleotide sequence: TGTGCCAGTAGTATCCAGGGAAGCTCCTACAATGAGCAGTTCTTC.